The present entry profiles one T cell receptor (beta chain) with its context. Its target is unknown. These data are taken from a study of cytomegalovirus exposure and HLA in healthy donors. The length of the CDR3 is 13 residues. Trimming stripped 7 bases from V and 3 bases from J, with 9 bases between. Germline CDR1 and CDR2: SNHLY and FYNNEI. Study-wide findings and caveats: In a later analysis, CMV-associated beta chains were mostly HLA-associated, it appeared. The listing of approximately 160 TCR beta chains classed them as cytomegalovirus-associated. It was only CMV serostatus that was available as immune exposure information.

Primers included in the PCR were 60 Vbeta and 13 Jbeta primers. Assay used: immunoSEQ multiplex PCR; TCRdb lists only in-frame clones, some missing. The sample yields about 200,000 clones, about nine tenths seen once. The V call is TRBV2, the J call TRBJ2-2; D perhaps matches TRBD1 (5 bases). The sequenced sample consisted of PBMCs. This sequence originates from a boy aged 2 to 10 in good health and CMV-seronegative. CDR3 in DNA: TGTGCCAGCATGGGCAGGGACACCGGGGAGCTGTTTTTT. Its translation: CASMGRDTGELFF.